This T cell receptor beta chain is from a study of identical twins listed by TCRdb under 2016. The study in broad terms: To test whether fetal clonotypes persist, the study used deep sequencing on TCR alpha and beta repertoires from monozygotic twins, unrelated adults of various ages, and cord blood. Replicate twin experiments were performed at different times using different library preparation protocols to rule out contamination. General conclusions and limits of the study: Recombination models systematically underestimated out-of-frame TCR alpha sharing in monozygotic twins but agreed with sharing between unrelated individuals. Zero-insertion analyses could be partly confounded by invariant T cells such as MAIT and iNKT, though diverse VJ usage argued against such confounding for most clonotypes. In beta out-of-frame sequences, excess twin sharing was weaker, because having fewer shared sequences lowered the signal-to-noise ratio. Compared with coincidental sharing between unrelated individuals, out-of-frame TCR alpha sequences shared between twins had an excess of sequences with low generation probability. Because the same donors could not be followed over many years, the conclusions depended on cross-sectional statistical analysis. Abundant cord blood beta clonotypes had fewer insertions, young adult naive repertoires showed a similar but weaker trend, and memory repertoires showed no such trend.

The library was built by means of 5' RACE. This sample was sequenced with an Illumina HiSeq 2000. A universal primer binding site was added through template switching, and the final cDNA carried a unique molecular identifier so that TCR cDNA molecules could be counted accurately. First-strand cDNA for TCR alpha and beta chains was synthesized from specific primers in the conserved constant-segment region. To control for contamination, every cDNA library was double barcoded, receiving both a SMART-Mk sample barcode and Illumina barcodes. TruSeq adapter sequences, together with Illumina sample barcodes, were added in two successive PCR steps. The TCR alpha and beta cDNA libraries were sequenced on the Illumina HiSeq platform using custom primers. The study's processing was this. Unique molecular identifiers were extracted from raw reads with MiGEC, and CDR3 positions were determined with MiXCR. For each individual, recombination models were inferred using an EM algorithm with the repgenHMM and IGoR tools. The tcR package in R was used for shared clonotype analysis, with sharing normalized by the product of cloneset sizes. To study raw recombination free of thymic and clonal selection effects, out-of-frame nonproductive sequences were analyzed. Clones were called with MiXCR by TCRdb after fastp trimmed the public reads at Q25, and only in-frame beta chains were retained. Each record represents a unique CDR3 protein, reported with the most common genes and DNA among its rows. What appears here as the V and J calls and clone size reflects TCRdb's work, not the paper's. The sample has about 570,000 distinct CDR3 sequences on record, 9.6% of them singletons. The top ten clonotypes cover approximately 3% of the sample.

Every donor in the study was a healthy Caucasian. The twin cohort consisted of three pairs of female monozygotic twins, all aged roughly 18 to 30 years. RNA for TCR libraries was isolated from peripheral blood mononuclear cells. There are a few counts of this clonotype. The antigen it binds to is not known. One base away there is no much larger clone; base qualities are not given. Trimming at the junction amounts to 0 bases on V and 2 bases on J, and the germline ends lie 15 bases apart. Taken from the germline V gene, the CDR1 and CDR2 loops are SGHTA and FQGNSA. The CDR3, cysteine through phenylalanine, is 17 amino acids long. The entry retains the CDR3 DNA only, 51 bases that are in frame from base 1. These data were also filed under a second study, of yellow fever vaccine responses in identical twins. The second investigation adds: The authors reported that the T cell response to vaccination in identical twins appeared partly convergent and partly personalized. In the study, vaccine-responding T cell clones were precisely tracked in identical twins.

Source material: PBMCs. The receptor was isolated from a woman aged 18-35 years in good health. The rearranged segments are TRBV7-2 and TRBJ2-3; the D gene is not confidently resolved. The DNA reads as follows: TGTGCCAGCAGCTTAGCGGGTGGCAGCTTTCCCACAGATACGCAGTATTTT. Translated, this gives CASSLAGGSFPTDTQYF. The reference TRBV7-2 and TRBJ2-3 proteins fill in what lies around the CDR3, so the full variable domain reads GAGVSQSPSNKVTEKGKDVELRCDPISGHTALYWYRQSLGQGLEFLIYFQGNSAPDKSGLPSDRFSAERTGGSVSTLTIQRTQQEDSAVYLCASSLAGGSFPTDTQYFGPGTRLTVL.